This T cell receptor beta chain was sequenced for a study of blood T cell repertoires in COVID-19 (dated by TCRdb to the early 2020s). Notes on the research overall: Samples covering the acute and convalescent phases of COVID-19 were provided by collaborators in the United States, Italy and Spain. The material from the prospective study consisted of cDNA or gDNA derived from T cells, B-cell-depleted T cells, or PBMCs. Deeply sampled blood TCRbeta repertoires from subjects exposed to, actively infected with, or recovered from COVID-19 were included in the dataset. A freely available public database, intended as a resource for researchers studying the immune response to SARS-CoV-2, is where the repertoires were released. The samples were drawn from two sources: the first 160 participants of the ongoing ImmuneRACE study, and 950 to 1,500 subjects contributed by 6 global collaborators. A de-identified subject ID, COVID-19 status, age in years and sex were almost always included in the sample metadata. HLA class I and class II types, where available, came from metadata supplied by the sample provider rather than from assay-based typing. Beyond this particular receptor, the publication reports: The amount of clinical and demographic metadata varied by source and participant and was provided uncurated.

The immunoSEQ Assay, a bias-controlled multiplex PCR, was used to amplify TCRbeta CDR3 regions from genomic DNA. The paper's data handling went like this. The number of nucleated cells in each sample was estimated by amplification of reference gene primers within the assay. To quantify the absolute abundance of each unique TCRbeta CDR3 rearrangement, sequence reads were collapsed and filtered. Productive Simpson clonality was computed per sample as the square root of Simpson's diversity index over productive rearrangements. TCRdb mirrors the immuneACCESS table, restricted to in-frame sequences. Some clones are absent from its copies; in checked studies, under half trace to an unresolved V gene, and the reason for the others is unknown. V and J calls and clone size are copied from that table; D and trimming were computed from the DNA. For this sample the table gives about 200,000 clones, of which around 95% were detected only once. About 0.76% of the sample is in the top ten clones.

In the case of this clone: Its target antigen remains unknown. Per-nucleotide qualities are absent, and no much larger clonotype sits a single base away.

One collaborating source in Seattle enrolled patients during active infection and followed them longitudinally through the course of disease. Each collaborating institution followed its own protocols to collect whole blood in K2EDTA tubes. For TCRbeta analysis, collaborators shipped samples as frozen whole blood, isolated PBMCs, or DNA extracted from either of those sample types. CDR1 and CDR2 are drawn from the germline V gene (reference sequence): SEHNR, FQNEAQ. From its cysteine to its phenylalanine, the CDR3 spans 19 amino acids. Here the CDR3 DNA is all that survives: 57 bases in frame from base 1. At the junction V is shortened by 3 bases and J by 0 bases, with 21 bases in between.

The sequence came from a young man with COVID-19, enrolled during active disease. The sequence is built from TRBV7-9 and TRBJ1-5, and the D gene may be TRBD1, 6 bases matching. The source material was peripheral blood. The DNA reads TGTGCCAGCAGCTTGGGGGCCATAGGTCAAACTTATAGCAATCAGCCCCAGCATTTT. Protein translation: CASSLGAIGQTYSNQPQHF.